These 28 T cell receptor beta chains came from one sample sequenced in a study of Graves' ophthalmopathy and Graves' hyperthyroidism. Amplification of the TCR beta CDR3 regions used RNA transcripts (as template). The first-round RT-PCR employed HTBI primers together with the Qiagen OneStep RT-PCR kit. A multiplex PCR was then performed as the second round. TCRdb re-analysed the multiplex PCR reads in MiXCR, keeping a single row per CDR3 protein. The sample lists over 500,000 distinct CDR3 sequences, approximately 21% occurring once. What was sequenced was peripheral blood. Every receptor here comes from a young woman with stable Graves' hyperthyroidism. Some clones in this sample may be carry-over from other donors' samples.

This clonotype showed up just a few times. The chain couples TRBV27 to TRBJ2-7; 11 nucleotides match TRBD1. J was trimmed by 4 bases and V by 5 bases; bases with no gene match: 10. CDR3 length: 16 amino acids. Germline V gives CDR1 MNHEY, CDR2 SMNVEV (reference sequence). CDR3 nucleotides: TGTGCCAGCAGTCCGCGACCGGGACAGGGGGTATACGAGCAGTACTTC. Translation: CASSPRPGQGVYEQYF.

This clonotype was seen ten or more times. The chain recombines TRBV6-5 with TRBJ2-7, with D possibly TRBD2 on 5 matching bases. This CDR3 comprises 14 residues. V was shortened by 8 bases and J by 4 bases, with 18 bases between the two germline ends. Germline loops: CDR1 MNHEY, CDR2 SVGAGI. CDR3 residues: CASGRPLGFYEQYF. The CDR3 DNA reads TGTGCCAGCGGGAGACCCCTCGGGTTTTACGAGCAGTACTTC.

This clonotype has ten or more counts. One end of the junction is discordant with germline, which a read error may explain. The chain couples TRBV10-3 to TRBJ1-6; D possibly corresponds to TRBD1 (5 bases). CDR3 length equals 13 residues. Germline lookup yields CDR1 ENHRY and CDR2 SYGVKD. The CDR3 bases are TGTGCCATCAGCGGGGACGGAGATTCCCCCCTCCACTTT. Protein product: CAISGDGDSPLHF.

This clonotype was seen ten or more times. The chain has TRBV6-1 and TRBJ1-1; D not certain. The CDR3 runs to 15 residues. Germline CDR1 MNHNS, CDR2 SASEGT. V lost 6 bases and J 2 bases, leaving 16 bases between the germline ends. The CDR3 sequence is CASSLFRAANTEAFF. The CDR3 DNA reads TGTGCCAGCAGCCTATTCCGGGCCGCAAACACTGAAGCTTTCTTT.

A note on this clonotype: A much bigger clone sits one base away, suggesting this may be a read error. V usage is TRBV7-2 and J usage is TRBJ2-5; 9 nucleotides match TRBD1. The CDR3 runs 14 residues. Germline CDR1 and CDR2: SGHTA and FQGNSA. V lost 4 bases and J lost 4; bases outside the gene matches: 4. CDR3 residues: CASSSPTGGETQYF. The DNA for the CDR3 is TGTGCCAGCAGCTCCCCGACAGGGGGAGAGACCCAGTACTTC.

This clonotype was seen more than once but under ten times. The chain couples TRBV20-1 to TRBJ2-5; TRBD2 might be the D (6 bases). The V gene lost 4 bases and the J gene lost 3 bases, with 21 bases spanning the gap. The V gene's germline CDR1 is DFQATT and CDR2 SNEGSKA (reference sequence). The CDR3 covers 16 residues. The CDR3 reads CSAKSGGEKLEETQYF. The DNA for the CDR3 is TGCAGTGCTAAATCTGGCGGGGAGAAATTGGAAGAGACCCAGTACTTC.

The J gene is TRBJ1-2, the V gene TRBV2; possibly TRBD1 for D (5 bases). The ends were cut back, 6 bases at V and 6 bases at J, with 14 bases in the middle. Germline loops: CDR1 SNHLY, CDR2 FYNNEI. The CDR3 is 13 amino acids. The CDR3 protein is CASRLDRSNGYTF. The CDR3 DNA reads as TGTGCCAGCAGACTAGACAGATCCAATGGCTACACCTTC.

This clonotype was counted ten times or more. V gene TRBV6-1 combines with J gene TRBJ2-7, with D uncertain. Germline lookup yields CDR1 MNHNS and CDR2 SASEGT. V shed 0 bases and J shed 0 bases, with 9 bases lying between them. The CDR3 has 15 amino acids. CDR3 loop: CASSEAGNPSYEQYF. Written as DNA, the CDR3 is TGTGCCAGCAGTGAAGCAGGGAACCCCTCCTACGAGCAGTACTTC.

The sample holds many counts of this clonotype. This chain links TRBV6-1 with TRBJ1-1, with D unresolved. There are 12 residues in the CDR3. Between the trimmed V and J ends, which lost 10 bases and 2 bases, there was a span of 11 bases. Per the germline V gene, CDR1 is MNHNS and CDR2 is SASEGT. CDR3 amino acids: CATGGRNTEAFF. The DNA of the CDR3 is TGTGCCACCGGCGGGCGTAACACTGAAGCTTTCTTT.

The chain links TRBV10-1 to TRBJ2-5, with a weak D call TRBD2 (6 bases). V was clipped by 8 bases and J by 5 bases, with 18 bases between them. CDR3 length: 14 amino acids. CDR1 is WNHNN, CDR2 SYGVQD, per germline (reference sequence). CDR3: CASRPCEGGETQYF. The CDR3 bases are TGCGCCAGCCGACCATGCGAGGGAGGCGAGACCCAGTACTTC.

This clonotype occurred many times. V and J are TRBV7-6 and TRBJ1-6, with D unclear. V dropped 0 bases and J dropped 4 bases, with 7 bases sitting between them. CDR1 SGHVS and CDR2 FNYEAQ come from the germline V gene. The CDR3 has 15 residues. This chain's CDR3 is CASSLAAEYNSPLHF. CDR3 DNA: TGTGCCAGCAGCTTAGCGGCGGAATATAATTCACCCCTCCACTTT.

This clonotype came up many times. The chain has TRBV30 and TRBJ2-2; D may correspond to TRBD1 or TRBD2 (5 bases each). Germline values: CDR1 GTSNPN, CDR2 SVGIG (reference sequence). CDR3 length equals 14 residues. With 4 bases removed from V and 4 bases from J, the gap between germline ends came to 13 bases. The CDR3 is CAWKRGVITGELFF. The CDR3 DNA reads as TGTGCCTGGAAGAGGGGAGTGATCACCGGGGAGCTGTTTTTT.

This clonotype has a handful of counts. V usage is TRBV5-6 and J usage is TRBJ1-5; D might be TRBD1 (5 bases). Germline V gene data show CDR1 as SGHDT and CDR2 as YYEEEE. Trimming removed 1 base at V and 5 bases at J, with 10 bases between. CDR3 length: 14 amino acids. Written as DNA, the CDR3 is TGTGCCAGCAGCTTGCTGGGGGGGGATCAGCCCCAGCATTTT. Amino acid sequence: CASSLLGGDQPQHF.

This clonotype appeared many times. This rearrangement joins TRBV6-5 to TRBJ2-4, with 7 bases matching TRBD1. Germline V gene sequence: CDR1 MNHEY, CDR2 SVGAGI. This CDR3 spans 15 amino acids. After removal of 0 bases from V and 4 bases from J, the junction contained 3 bases not matched to a gene. CDR3: CASSYSGQSKNIQYF. The CDR3 DNA sequence: TGTGCCAGCAGTTACTCGGGACAGTCGAAAAACATTCAGTACTTC.

This clonotype was counted at least ten times. The gene calls are TRBV12-3 or TRBV12-4 and TRBJ1-2; D is uncertain. The V and J ends lost 3 bases and 4 bases respectively, with 9 bases between them. The CDR3 sequence is 13 residues long. Here the CDR3 DNA reads TGTGCCAGCAGTTTCCCAGAATTCTATGGCTACACCTTC. It encodes CASSFPEFYGYTF.

V and J are TRBV28 and TRBJ2-5; TRBD1 agrees at 8 bases. The CDR3 covers 14 residues. Germline trimming cut 5 bases from V and 3 bases from J; bases unmatched to any gene: 5. Per the germline V gene, CDR1 is MDHEN and CDR2 is SYDVKM. As DNA, the CDR3 is TGTGCCAGCAGTGGTTCGACAGGGGAAGAGACCCAGTACTTC. Its translation: CASSGSTGEETQYF.

The chain carries TRBV10-3 and TRBJ1-3, with D possibly TRBD1 on 5 matching bases. Trimming pared 6 bases from V and 0 bases from J, leaving 12 bases between. The CDR3 runs to 15 residues. Per the germline V gene, CDR1 is ENHRY and CDR2 is SYGVKD. CDR3 sequence reads: CAIRQGTDSGNTIYF. CDR3 DNA: TGTGCCATCAGGCAGGGAACTGACTCTGGAAACACCATATATTTT.

This clonotype was counted ten times or more. The chain combines TRBV6-5 with TRBJ2-2; D not certain. Per the germline V gene, CDR1 is MNHEY and CDR2 is SVGAGI. The length of the CDR3 is 13 residues. The ends were cut back, 2 bases at V and 7 bases at J, with 8 bases in the middle. Here the CDR3 DNA reads TGTGCCAGCAGTTACAGGGAAAACGGGGAGCTGTTTTTT. Protein product: CASSYRENGELFF.

V and J are TRBV20-1 and TRBJ2-5, with D possibly being TRBD2 (7 bases). Trimming removed 5 bases from V and 5 bases from J, with 15 bases in between. The CDR3 has 13 amino acids. CDR1 and CDR2 (germline): DFQATT, SNEGSKA (reference sequence). In DNA, the CDR3 is TGCAGTGCTGGGGCGGGGGCGCAGGAGACCCAGTACTTC. This translates into CSAGAGAQETQYF.

There are a few counts of this clonotype. This chain joins TRBV9 and TRBJ2-2, with D uncertain. The germline V gene encodes CDR1 SGDLS and CDR2 YYNGEE. CDR3 size: 13 residues. Deletions cut 0 bases from V and 5 bases from J, with 5 bases between. The DNA for the CDR3 is TGTGCCAGCAGCGTAGTCGGTACCGGGGAGCTGTTTTTT. Translating gives CASSVVGTGELFF.

This clonotype was observed many times. The gene calls are TRBV9 and TRBJ1-2; 9 bases agree with TRBD1. The CDR3 consists of 14 residues. The J segment lost 5 bases and the V segment lost 3 bases, leaving 5 bases of the junction unmatched. Germline loops: CDR1 SGDLS, CDR2 YYNGEE. CDR3 in amino acids: CASSDGQGNYGYTF. In nucleotides, the CDR3 is TGTGCCAGCAGCGACGGACAGGGGAATTATGGCTACACCTTC.

The sample holds many counts of this clonotype. The chain combines TRBV25-1 with TRBJ2-7; 13 positions match TRBD2. The germline gives CDR1 MGHDK, CDR2 SYGVNS. The CDR3 runs to 16 residues. J gave up 4 bases and V 2 bases, and 5 bases lay outside the gene matches. In DNA form, the CDR3 reads TGTGCCAGCAGTGAACCGCGACTAGCGGGAGGATACGAGCAGTACTTC. Protein sequence: CASSEPRLAGGYEQYF.

Many counts were recorded for this clonotype. The V and J genes are TRBV29-1 and TRBJ2-5, with D possibly being TRBD1 (5 bases). Between the trimmed V and J ends, which lost 3 bases and 3 bases, there was a span of 14 bases. Germline CDR1 is SQVTM and CDR2 is ANQGSEA. The CDR3 length is 14 residues. CDR3 residues: CSVDNPDSEETQYF. As DNA, the CDR3 is TGCAGCGTTGATAACCCCGACAGTGAAGAGACCCAGTACTTC.

This clonotype has ten or more counts. V gene TRBV12-3 or TRBV12-4 combines with J gene TRBJ2-7; tentative D call: TRBD2 (6 bases). V was trimmed by 7 bases and J by 5 bases, leaving 18 bases between them. The CDR3 is 14 residues long. This chain's CDR3 is CASTSKSGFNEQYF. The CDR3 bases are TGTGCCAGCACCTCAAAGAGCGGGTTCAACGAGCAGTACTTC.

This clonotype has only a few counts. V gene TRBV12-3 or TRBV12-4 combines with J gene TRBJ1-1; D might be TRBD1 (6 bases). This CDR3 spans 18 amino acids. V was pared by 3 bases and J by 1 base, with 21 bases between. In DNA form, the CDR3 reads TGTGCCAGCAGTTTCCCCGGGGGGGGGCTCCGGACGAACACTGAAGCTTTCTTT. Amino acids: CASSFPGGGLRTNTEAFF.

This clonotype has ten or more counts. The CDR3 spells CASRVPGANVLTF. As DNA, the CDR3 is TGTGCCAGCAGAGTCCCTGGGGCCAACGTCCTGACTTTC. The chain links TRBV6-1 to TRBJ2-6; D is unclear. Germline CDR1 and CDR2: MNHNS and SASEGT. V lost 6 bases and J lost 2, with 5 bases in between. The CDR3 contains 13 residues.

There are many counts of this clonotype. The rearrangement links TRBV6-5 to TRBJ2-7; D is perhaps TRBD2 (6 bases). The CDR3 length is 14 residues. V shed 2 bases and J shed 6 bases, with 14 bases lying between them. Germline CDR1 MNHEY, CDR2 SVGAGI. The CDR3 coding sequence is TGTGCCAGCAGTTACGGGGGGTGGGGTTTCGAGCAGTACTTC. It specifies CASSYGGWGFEQYF.

The chain combines TRBV28 with TRBJ2-7; TRBD1 agrees at 9 bases. The V gene's germline CDR1 is MDHEN and CDR2 SYDVKM. With V trimmed by 4 bases and J by 12 bases, 16 bases remained unmatched. The length of the CDR3 is 15 residues. The CDR3 DNA reads TGTGCCAGCAGTTCACATCCCCGGGACAGGGTTCCCTTGTACTTC. The encoded protein is CASSSHPRDRVPLYF. Looking up the rest from reference TRBV28 and TRBJ2-7 gives the full variable domain: DVKVTQSSRYLVKRTGEKVFLECVQDMDHENMFWYRQDPGLGLRLIYFSYDVKMKEKGDIPEGYSVSREKKERFSLILESASTNQTSMYLCASSSHPRDRVPLYFGPGTRLTVT.